One sample yielded the 3 T cell receptor beta chains listed below, sequenced in a study of blood T cell repertoires in COVID-19. Sequencing was performed with immunoSEQ multiplex PCR; in TCRdb, only in-frame clones are kept and a portion is missing. The sample carries 250,000 to 300,000 clones, around 86% recorded once. Sequencing input: peripheral blood. Source of these receptors: a woman in her forties who had recovered from COVID-19.

This chain links TRBV12-3 or TRBV12-4 with TRBJ1-2; D gene uncertain. There are 13 residues in the CDR3. V dropped 7 bases and J dropped 8 bases, with 17 bases sitting between them. DNA for the CDR3: TGTGCCAGCACCTACCAGGATAGAGGGGGCTACACCTTC. Amino acids: CASTYQDRGGYTF.

V and J are TRBV3-1 (or the pseudogene TRBV3-2) and TRBJ2-7; D may be TRBD2 (6 bases). The V end lost 4 bases, the J end lost 3 bases, and 13 bases lay between the germline ends. This CDR3 is built from 14 residues. Germline V lookup: CDR1 LGHDT, CDR2 YNNKEL (reference sequence). The CDR3 nucleotides are TGTGCCAGCAGCCCGACTAGTAGCAGCTACGAGCAGTACTTC. It specifies CASSPTSSSYEQYF.

J is TRBJ1-5 and V is TRBV27; unclear D gene. The CDR3 totals 14 residues. Trimming left V 3 bases short and J 0 bases short, with 6 bases between. Germline CDR1 is MNHEY and CDR2 is SMNVEV (reference sequence). CDR3 coding DNA: TGTGCCAGCAGTTTCTCCTATAGCAATCAGCCCCAGCATTTT. Protein sequence: CASSFSYSNQPQHF.